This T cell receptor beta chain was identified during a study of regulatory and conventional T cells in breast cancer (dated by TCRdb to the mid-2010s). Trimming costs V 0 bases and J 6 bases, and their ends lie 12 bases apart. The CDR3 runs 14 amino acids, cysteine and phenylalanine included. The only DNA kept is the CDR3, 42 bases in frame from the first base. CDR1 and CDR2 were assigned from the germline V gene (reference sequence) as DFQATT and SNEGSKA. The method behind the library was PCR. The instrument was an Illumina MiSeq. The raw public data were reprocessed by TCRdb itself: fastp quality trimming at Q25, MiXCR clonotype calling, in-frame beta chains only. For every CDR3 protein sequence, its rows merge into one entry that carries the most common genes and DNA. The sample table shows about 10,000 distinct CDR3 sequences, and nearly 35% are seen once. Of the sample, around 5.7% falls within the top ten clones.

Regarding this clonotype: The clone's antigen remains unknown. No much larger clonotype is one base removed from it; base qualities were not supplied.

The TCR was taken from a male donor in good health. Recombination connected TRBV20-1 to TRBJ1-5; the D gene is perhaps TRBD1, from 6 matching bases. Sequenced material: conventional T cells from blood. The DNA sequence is TGCAGTGCTAGAGATGAAACAGGGCGTCAGCCCCAGCATTTT. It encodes CSARDETGRQPQHF.